This is a list of T cell receptor beta chains from one sample in a study of beta chain features in type 1 diabetes. The table came from immunoSEQ multiplex PCR; TCRdb's copy has only in-frame clones and leaves some out. The data contain about 330,000 clones, 9.5% to 12% of them singletons. Material for sequencing was naive CD4+ T cells from blood. These TCRs come from a woman aged 25-40 years in good health. The CDR3 runs from the conserved cysteine through the conserved F or W. Fields, in order: clone size, V gene, CDR3 protein. Expanded clones are given a class, and other clones once, few, many or no size at all.

few | TRBV28 | CASSSPGGGEETQYF
few | TRBV5-4 | CASSTGLAGTYNEQFF
few | TRBV28 | CASSTWTGGTTGELFF
- | TRBV6-5 | CASSYIGLRGTEAFF
few | TRBV11-2 | CASSPSQIPNTEAFF
- | TRBV30 | CAWSVRDSPNTEAFF
few | TRBV28 | CAVTSGRRNEQFF
few | TRBV7-9 | CASSPPGQDEQYF
few | TRBV4-1 | CASSQTEDQPQHF
few | TRBV5-1 | CASARDLNTEAFF
few | TRBV28 | CASSQGLNEKLFF
- | TRBV14 | CASSPFPGEETQYF
few | TRBV5-1 | CASSLIAAGPKNIQYF
- | TRBV28 | CASRGYNEQFF
once | TRBV19 | CASSKGTGSSGANVLTF
few | TRBV19 | CASSTAEGALHGYTF
few | TRBV11-2 | CASSLEWSQETQYF
- | TRBV4-2 | CASSLKEGTKETQYF
- | TRBV4-2 | CASSQERGGGYTDTQYF
few | TRBV25-1 | CASSEYRGNTEAFF
few | TRBV7-9 | CASSLDFGTAYNEQFF
few | TRBV27 | CASSPGLALYEQYF
few | TRBV25-1 | CASSEGQDFTDTQYF
few | TRBV4-1 | CASSQETDRTFGYGYTF
- | TRBV11-3 | CASSSGQGYLYEQYF
- | TRBV29-1 | CSVAGGRSYEQYF
- | TRBV5-1 | CASSLTSRTDTQYF
- | TRBV30 | CAWSATGGQPQHF
few | TRBV10-3 | CAITRDSQETQYF
few | TRBV5-4 | CASSYYVAQGYGYTF
- | TRBV30 | CAWRRTSGTSGSIHEQYF
few | TRBV9 | CASSVASGKADTQYF
- | TRBV28 | CASRRTGLKKLFF
- | TRBV29-1 | CSVGSNEQFF
- | TRBV27 | CASSPASGRFQETQYF
- | TRBV5-1 | CASSPGDRAAQPQHF
- | TRBV19 | CASSTQNGLAGVGNEQFF
- | TRBV5-8 | CASSFNRGTDHSYEQYF
few | TRBV29-1 | CSGSGRGGTYNEQFF
- | TRBV28 | CASSFSGGLNYGYTF
- | TRBV7-3 | CASSLTSGRMDEQFF
- | TRBV2 | CASSEQRDLYNEQFF
- | TRBV6-6 | CASSYSTGGYTF
few | TRBV7-9 | CASSPGTYNEQFF
- | TRBV7-2 | CASSRQGQETQYF
few | TRBV2 | CASSRGSGSYQETQYF
- | TRBV4-2 | CASSQDRASSYNEQFF
- | TRBV5-1 | CASSVGTPDLGTQYF
- | TRBV4-2 | CASSPGEGDEKLFF
once | TRBV19 | CASKPGTSEYEQYF
few | TRBV30 | CARGQGIGTEAFF
- | TRBV4-3 | CASSQAGLAGVGNTGELFF
- | TRBV29-1 | CSVEEGYNQPQHF